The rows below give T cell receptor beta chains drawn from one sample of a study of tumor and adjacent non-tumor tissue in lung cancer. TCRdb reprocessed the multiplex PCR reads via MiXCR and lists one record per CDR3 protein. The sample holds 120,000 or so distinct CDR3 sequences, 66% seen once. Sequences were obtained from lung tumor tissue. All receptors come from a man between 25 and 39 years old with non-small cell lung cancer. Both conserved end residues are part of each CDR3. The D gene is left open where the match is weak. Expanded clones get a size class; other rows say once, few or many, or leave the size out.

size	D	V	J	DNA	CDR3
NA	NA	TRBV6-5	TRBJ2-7	TGTGCCAACAGCACCCTCTACGAGCACTACTTC	CANSTLYEHYF
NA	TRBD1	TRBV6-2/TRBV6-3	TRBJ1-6	TGTGCCAGCAGTTCTGGACAGGGGTTTTCACCCCTCCACTTT	CASSSGQGFSPLHF
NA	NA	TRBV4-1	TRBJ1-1	TGCGCCAGCAGCCAGATAAGGATGACAGTGAAGACTGAAGCTTTCTTT	CASSQIRMTVKTEAFF
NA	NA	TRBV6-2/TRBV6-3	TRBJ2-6	TGTGCCACCTGGACTGGGGCCAATGCCCTGACTTTC	CATWTGANALTF
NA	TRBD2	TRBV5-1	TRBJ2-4	TGCGCCAGGAGCTTGGGACTAGCGGGACTGAACATTCAGTACTTC	CARSLGLAGLNIQYF
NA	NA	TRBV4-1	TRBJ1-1	TGCGCCAGCAGCCAAGATCACTCCAGCACTGAGGCTTACTTT	CASSQDHSSTEAYF
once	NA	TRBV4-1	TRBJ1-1	TGCGCCGGCAGCCAGGATGGGCACAAGGAAACTTTCTTT	CAGSQDGHKETFF
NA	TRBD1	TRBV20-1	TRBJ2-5	TGCAGTGCACGAGCCGACAGGGAAGTGGGCCAAGAGAGCCAGTACTTC	CSARADREVGQESQYF
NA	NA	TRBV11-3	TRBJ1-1	TGTGCCAGCAACACCAGAGATAGGTCGAACGCTGAAGCTTTCTTT	CASNTRDRSNAEAFF
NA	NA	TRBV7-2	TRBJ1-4	TGTGCCAGCAGCACCGGGATAGGGCCTAATGAAAAACTGTTTTTT	CASSTGIGPNEKLFF
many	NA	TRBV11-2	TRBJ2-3	TGTGCCAGCAGCTTCGCAGGGTTTACAGATACGCAGTATTTT	CASSFAGFTDTQYF
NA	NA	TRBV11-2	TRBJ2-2	TGTGCCAGCAGCCCCAAATCTGGGACCTGGCGGCAGTTTTTT	CASSPKSGTWRQFF
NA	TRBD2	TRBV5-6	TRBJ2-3	TGTGCCAGCAACTTGGGGGCTAGCGGGGGATCAGATACGCCGTATTTT	CASNLGASGGSDTPYF
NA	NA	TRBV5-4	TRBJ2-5	TGTGCCAGCAGCGCGAGGGGCGCTGAGACCCACTACTTC	CASSARGAETHYF
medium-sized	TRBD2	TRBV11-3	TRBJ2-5	TGTGCCAGCAGCCCGGGACTAGCGGGAGAGGGAGAGACCCAGTACTTC	CASSPGLAGEGETQYF
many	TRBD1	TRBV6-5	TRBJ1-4	TGTGCCAGCAGTTACGGGGGACAGGGTGGTGAAAAACTGTTTTTT	CASSYGGQGGEKLFF
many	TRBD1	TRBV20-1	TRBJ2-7	TGCAGTGCGCGGAACAGGGGCCTTCGGGACGAGCAGTACTTC	CSARNRGLRDEQYF
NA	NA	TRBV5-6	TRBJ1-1	TGTGCCAGCAGCTCAGGGTTGCCTGAAGCTTTCTTT	CASSSGLPEAFF
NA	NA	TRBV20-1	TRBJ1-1	TGCAGTGCTAGAGTGGGAGTTAGGGGAACTGAAGCCTTCTTT	CSARVGVRGTEAFF
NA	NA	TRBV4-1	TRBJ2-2	TGCGCCAGCAGCCAAGTCCCCAGACGGAGCACCGGAGTGCTGTTTTTT	CASSQVPRRSTGVLFF
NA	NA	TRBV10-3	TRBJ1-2	TGTGCCATCAGTGACCCACTCTGGGACAATCGTGGCTACACCTTC	CAISDPLWDNRGYTF
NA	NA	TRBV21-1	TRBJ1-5	TGTGCCAAGGGGGAGTCAGGAATTCAGCCCCAGCATTTT	CAKGESGIQPQHF
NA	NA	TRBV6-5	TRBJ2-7	TGTGTCAGCAATTACCCAAAATTAGGGGGATCTAAGGAGCAGTACTTC	CVSNYPKLGGSKEQYF
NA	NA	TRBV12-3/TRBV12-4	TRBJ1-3	TGTGCCAGCAGCCTGGGACAAGTGCGAAACACCATATATTTT	CASSLGQVRNTIYF
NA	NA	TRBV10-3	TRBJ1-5	TGTGACATCAACCGGGACGGCAATCAGCCCCAGCATTTT	CDINRDGNQPQHF
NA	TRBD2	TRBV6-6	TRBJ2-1	TGTGCCAGCAGCACCCGGACTAGCGGGAGGGCCAATGAGCAGTCCTTC	CASSTRTSGRANEQSF
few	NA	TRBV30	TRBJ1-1	TGTGCCTGGGGAGTCGGAGGTGAAGCTTTCTTT	CAWGVGGEAFF
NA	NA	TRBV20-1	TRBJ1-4	TGCAGTGTTCAGACGTCAGGGGCAGGGGAAAAACTGTTTTTT	CSVQTSGAGEKLFF
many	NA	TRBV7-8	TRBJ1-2	TGTGCCAGCAGCTTTCAATCCGGGACATCAAACTATGGCTACACCTTC	CASSFQSGTSNYGYTF